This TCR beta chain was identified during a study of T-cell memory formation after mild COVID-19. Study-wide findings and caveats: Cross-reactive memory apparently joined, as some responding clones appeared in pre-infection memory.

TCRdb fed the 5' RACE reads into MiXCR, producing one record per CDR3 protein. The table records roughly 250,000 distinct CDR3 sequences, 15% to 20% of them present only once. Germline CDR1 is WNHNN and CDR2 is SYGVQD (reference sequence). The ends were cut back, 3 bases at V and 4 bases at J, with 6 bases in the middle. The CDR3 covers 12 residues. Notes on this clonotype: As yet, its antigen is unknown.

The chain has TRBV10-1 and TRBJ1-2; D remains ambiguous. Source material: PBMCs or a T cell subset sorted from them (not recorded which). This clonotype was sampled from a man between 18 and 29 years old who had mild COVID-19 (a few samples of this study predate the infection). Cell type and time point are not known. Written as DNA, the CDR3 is TGCGCCAGCAGTGATTCAGGCTATGGCTACACCTTC. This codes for CASSDSGYGYTF.